A selection of T cell receptor beta chains follows, all from one sample in a study of CD8 T cells in ankylosing spondylitis. TCRdb reprocessed the 5' RACE reads via MiXCR and lists one record per CDR3 protein. The sample gives tens of thousands of distinct CDR3 sequences, around 6.4% of which show up once; 5% is in the top ten. Sequencing was done on a sample of synovial fluid, either unsorted or a sorted T cell fraction (not recorded which). These receptors all stem from a male donor with ankylosing spondylitis. The CDR3 runs from the conserved cysteine through the conserved F or W. The D gene is left open where the match is weak. Clone size is shown for a subset of rows, as once, few, many or a class of expanded clone.

D gene	V gene	J gene	clone size	CDR3 protein	CDR3 DNA
-	TRBV11-3	TRBJ2-1	many	CASSSLPGNEQFF	TGTGCCAGCAGCTCTCTCCCTGGGAATGAGCAGTTCTTC
-	TRBV28	TRBJ2-5	many	CASSAPGVKYF	TGTGCCAGCAGTGCACCGGGGGTTAAGTACTTC
-	TRBV6-1	TRBJ2-5	few	CASSEAGAQETQYF	TGTGCCAGCAGTGAAGCGGGAGCCCAAGAGACCCAGTACTTC
-	TRBV6-1	TRBJ2-2	-	CASSGPGRNTGELFF	TGTGCCAGCAGCGGACCCGGGAGGAACACCGGGGAGCTGTTTTTT
-	TRBV4-3	TRBJ2-2	few	CASSQDPQGRTGELFF	TGCGCCAGCAGCCAAGATCCACAGGGGAGGACCGGGGAGCTGTTTTTT
-	TRBV19	TRBJ2-5	-	CASSLGPGGGETQYF	TGTGCCAGTAGTCTGGGACCTGGCGGAGGGGAGACCCAGTACTTC
-	TRBV28	TRBJ2-2	many	CASRRDEGGGELFF	TGTGCCAGCAGACGGGACGAGGGAGGCGGGGAGCTGTTTTTT
-	TRBV27	TRBJ1-1	few	CASSLLGAQTEAFF	TGTGCCAGCAGTTTACTGGGGGCGCAGACTGAAGCTTTCTTT
-	TRBV9	TRBJ2-5	-	CASSLSTGQETQYF	TGTGCCAGCAGCCTATCGACAGGTCAAGAGACCCAGTACTTC
-	TRBV7-3	TRBJ2-1	many	CASSYCLKYNEQFF	TGTGCCAGCAGCTATTGTCTAAAATACAATGAGCAGTTCTTC
TRBD2	TRBV25-1	TRBJ2-1	-	CATEPLAVKNEQFF	TGTGCCACCGAACCACTAGCGGTTAAGAATGAGCAGTTCTTC
TRBD2	TRBV19	TRBJ2-1	many	CASSGRAFYNEQFF	TGTGCCAGTAGCGGGAGGGCCTTCTACAATGAGCAGTTCTTC
-	TRBV4-2	TRBJ1-2	many	CASSQDSLGGYGYTF	TGTGCCAGCAGCCAGGACAGCCTCGGGGGCTATGGCTACACCTTC
-	TRBV7-2	TRBJ2-7	-	CASSPSRTSYEQYF	TGTGCCAGCAGCCCGTCTAGGACCTCCTACGAGCAGTACTTC
TRBD2	TRBV19	TRBJ2-1	medium-sized	CASSIRAAGDEQFF	TGTGCCAGTAGTATTCGTGCGGCGGGAGATGAGCAGTTCTTC
-	TRBV29-1	TRBJ2-3	many	CSVEGVGDTQYF	TGCAGCGTTGAAGGGGTAGGGGATACGCAGTATTTT
TRBD2	TRBV5-4	TRBJ2-1	-	CASSRVGTSGITEQFF	TGTGCCAGCAGCCGCGTCGGGACTAGCGGGATAACTGAGCAGTTCTTC
-	TRBV29-1	TRBJ2-7	many	CSATKVGTYEQYF	TGCAGCGCCACGAAGGTGGGCACCTACGAGCAGTACTTC
-	TRBV28	TRBJ2-5	many	CAAWGDSQETQYF	TGTGCCGCATGGGGCGACAGCCAAGAGACCCAGTACTTC
-	TRBV7-2	TRBJ2-5	-	CASSPYLETQYF	TGTGCCAGCAGCCCCTACTTGGAGACCCAGTACTTC
-	TRBV5-6	TRBJ2-5	many	CASTSLGAKETQYF	TGTGCCAGCACCTCCTTGGGTGCAAAAGAGACCCAGTACTTC
-	TRBV7-2	TRBJ2-1	many	CASSPRGEQFF	TGTGCCAGCAGCCCGCGAGGTGAGCAGTTCTTC
TRBD1	TRBV20-1	TRBJ2-1	many	CSALRDRGIDEQFF	TGCAGTGCGCTCCGGGACAGGGGTATCGATGAGCAGTTCTTC
-	TRBV12-3/TRBV12-4	TRBJ2-3	many	CASSLGVGGTDTQYF	TGTGCCAGCAGTTTAGGTGTAGGGGGCACAGATACGCAGTATTTT
TRBD2	TRBV10-2	TRBJ2-5	few	CARTPATTYGLAGGSETQYF	TGCGCCAGAACCCCCGCAACCACGTATGGGCTAGCGGGAGGCTCAGAGACCCAGTACTTC
-	TRBV6-2/TRBV6-3	TRBJ2-3	few	CASKDGLALRTDTQYF	TGTGCCAGCAAGGACGGGCTAGCTCTCCGCACAGATACGCAGTATTTT
TRBD2	TRBV19	TRBJ2-4	few	CASSIDRASGDLAKNIQYF	TGTGCCAGTAGTATAGATCGGGCTAGCGGAGATCTAGCCAAAAACATTCAGTACTTC
-	TRBV5-1	TRBJ2-7	many	CASSLDKGTGSSYEQYF	TGCGCCAGCAGCTTGGACAAAGGGACGGGGAGCTCCTACGAGCAGTACTTC
-	TRBV11-2	TRBJ1-5	-	CASSLVGRGKGGNQPQHF	TGTGCCAGCAGCTTAGTCGGCAGGGGAAAAGGGGGCAATCAGCCCCAGCATTTT
TRBD2	TRBV28	TRBJ2-7	many	CASSLTTSGRLGSYEQYF	TGTGCCAGCAGTTTAACCACTAGCGGGAGATTGGGGTCGTACGAGCAGTACTTC
TRBD2	TRBV29-1	TRBJ2-7	many	CSVGTSGTYEQYF	TGCAGCGTCGGGACTAGCGGGACGTACGAGCAGTACTTC
-	TRBV20-1	TRBJ1-1	many	CSANHRRRTEAFF	TGCAGTGCTAATCACCGGCGGAGAACTGAAGCTTTCTTT
TRBD2	TRBV6-1	TRBJ2-1	many	CASVLAGGANEQFF	TGTGCCAGCGTATTGGCGGGAGGGGCCAATGAGCAGTTCTTC
-	TRBV5-1	TRBJ2-1	-	CASSLDPHNEQFF	TGCGCCAGCAGCTTGGACCCTCACAATGAGCAGTTCTTC
-	TRBV7-8	TRBJ2-1	-	CASGTRYEQFF	TGTGCCAGCGGAACCCGATATGAGCAGTTCTTC
TRBD2	TRBV11-3	TRBJ2-7	-	CASSKGGTSGNREQYF	TGTGCCAGCAGCAAGGGGGGGACTAGCGGGAATCGCGAGCAGTACTTC